The source of this TCR beta chain is a study of control samples from healthy donors and cancer patients. CDR1 is LNHDA and CDR2 is SQIVND in the germline V gene (reference sequence). This CDR3 spans 13 amino acids. With V trimmed by 3 bases and J by 7 bases, 4 bases remained unmatched. Data came from immunoSEQ multiplex PCR; TCRdb stores just in-frame clones and leaves some out. The sample carries about 160,000 clones, 70% to 90% recorded once. This chain uses TRBV19 with TRBJ2-3; 7 bases match TRBD1. Sequences were obtained from blood. This receptor was identified in a man aged 25 to 45 in good health. CDR3 residues: CASSIDRVNTQYF. The DNA of the CDR3 is TGTGCCAGTAGTATTGACAGGGTCAATACGCAGTATTTT.